Sequencing of this T cell receptor beta chain was carried out in a study of T cell responses to AZD1222 COVID-19 vaccine. Data came from immunoSEQ multiplex PCR; TCRdb stores just in-frame clones and leaves some out. There are roughly 50,000 clones in the sample; approximately 86% occur only once, and approximately 6.5% lies in the top ten. This clone was observed a single time. Its antigen remains unidentified. Findings of the study overall: Increased Spike-specific TCR breadth and depth were observed after two AZD1222 doses.

V gave up 5 bases and J gave up 3 bases, with 17 bases separating them. Germline assignment: CDR1 LNHDA and CDR2 SQIVND (reference sequence). This CDR3 has 16 amino acids. The sample here was peripheral blood, taken 28 days after the second AZD1222 dose. The chain is built from TRBV19 and TRBJ2-1, with D perhaps given as TRBD1 or TRBD2 (5 bases each). This sequence originates from an adult who received the AZD1222 COVID-19 vaccine. The CDR3 region is CASSSWGEGNYNEQFF. In DNA, the CDR3 is TGTGCCAGTAGTTCCTGGGGAGAGGGGAACTACAATGAGCAGTTCTTC. Full variable domain (rest looked up from reference TRBV19 and TRBJ2-1): DGGITQSPKYLFRKEGQNVTLSCEQNLNHDAMYWYRQDPGQGLRLIYYSQIVNDFQKGDIAEGYSVSREKKESFPLTVTSAQKNPTAFYLCASSSWGEGNYNEQFFGPGTRLTVL.